Listed below are T cell receptor beta chains from one sample, sequenced in a study of shared clonotypes between healthy human individuals. TCRdb's table, derived via immunoSEQ multiplex PCR, lists solely in-frame clones and lacks some. The sample shows 950,000 to 1,200,000 clones, roughly 80% of them seen only once. Sequenced material: memory CD4+ T cells from PBMCs. These receptors were collected from a man aged 18 to 29 in good health. Some clones in this sample may be carry-over from other donors' samples. Both conserved end residues are part of each CDR3. The D gene is left open where the match is weak. Size tells how often a clone was seen (once, few, many) or the class of an expanded clone, and some rows leave it out.

v_gene	d_gene	len	j_gene	abundance	CDR3aa	CDR3nt
TRBV5-1	NA	13	TRBJ2-3	NA	CASSSFPADTQYF	TGCGCCAGCAGCTCCTTCCCGGCAGATACGCAGTATTTT
TRBV5-1	TRBD2	14	TRBJ2-5	NA	CASSLAGLEATQYF	TGCGCCAGCAGCTTGGCGGGACTAGAGGCGACCCAGTACTTC
TRBV18	NA	14	TRBJ2-1	NA	CASSPLGPDNEQFF	TGTGCCAGCTCACCGTTGGGACCAGACAATGAGCAGTTCTTC
TRBV2	TRBD1	18	TRBJ1-1	NA	CASNSGWGTGVSNTEAFF	TGTGCCAGCAACTCAGGTTGGGGGACAGGGGTGTCGAACACTGAAGCTTTCTTT
TRBV29-1	TRBD1	12	TRBJ2-7	NA	CSVVRQGYEQYF	TGCAGCGTTGTAAGACAGGGCTACGAGCAGTACTTC
TRBV5-4	NA	14	TRBJ2-5	few	CASSLAQLQETQYF	TGTGCCAGCAGCTTGGCCCAGCTCCAAGAGACCCAGTACTTC
TRBV6-1	TRBD1	16	TRBJ1-3	NA	CASSGRQGGPGNTIYF	TGTGCCAGCAGTGGGCGACAGGGAGGACCTGGAAACACCATATATTTT
TRBV27	NA	14	TRBJ1-1	NA	CASSRTGIYTEAFF	TGTGCCAGCAGTCGTACAGGGATATACACTGAAGCTTTCTTT
TRBV5-1	TRBD1	15	TRBJ2-2	NA	CASSLTGGNTGELFF	TGCGCCAGCAGCTTGACAGGGGGCAACACCGGGGAGCTGTTTTTT
TRBV29-1	NA	12	TRBJ1-5	NA	CSVHEEGQPQHF	TGCAGCGTTCATGAGGAAGGGCAGCCCCAGCATTTT
TRBV25-1	TRBD1	15	TRBJ2-5	few	CASSEQTGGGETQYF	TGTGCCAGCAGTGAACAAACAGGGGGCGGAGAGACCCAGTACTTC
TRBV4-1	NA	16	TRBJ2-5	NA	CASSQAGLGVGETQYF	TGCGCCAGCAGCCAAGCGGGACTGGGGGTAGGAGAGACCCAGTACTTC
TRBV7-8	TRBD2	15	TRBJ2-1	once	CASSHATSGINEQFF	TGTGCCAGCAGCCATGCGACTAGCGGGATCAATGAGCAGTTCTTC
TRBV28	NA	13	TRBJ1-5	few	CASSLPRSEVLHF	TGTGCCAGCAGTTTACCCAGGTCCGAAGTTTTGCATTTT
TRBV5-1	NA	22	TRBJ2-4	once	CASSWRSGTGGTSALAKNIQYF	TGCGCCAGCAGCTGGAGGTCCGGGACAGGGGGGACTAGCGCACTAGCCAAAAACATTCAGTACTTC
TRBV7-3	TRBD1	14	TRBJ2-7	NA	CASSLLGQGGEQYF	TGTGCCAGCAGCCTCCTAGGACAGGGAGGCGAGCAGTACTTC
TRBV7-8	NA	11	TRBJ2-1	many	CASRTSNEQFF	TGTGCCAGCAGGACGAGTAATGAGCAGTTCTTC
TRBV28	TRBD1	17	TRBJ1-5	NA	CASSSPRTGASNQPQHF	TGTGCCAGCAGTTCTCCTCGGACAGGAGCGAGCAATCAGCCCCAGCATTTT
TRBV9	NA	13	TRBJ2-1	NA	CASSVDSGDEQFF	TGTGCCAGCAGCGTAGATTCCGGAGATGAGCAGTTCTTC
TRBV28	NA	15	TRBJ2-3	NA	CASSLGGGGTDTQYF	TGTGCCAGCAGTTTAGGAGGGGGGGGCACAGATACGCAGTATTTT
TRBV2	TRBD1	16	TRBJ1-1	NA	CASSERQGAMNTEAFF	TGTGCCAGCAGTGAACGACAGGGGGCTATGAACACTGAAGCTTTCTTT
TRBV29-1	TRBD1	13	TRBJ1-4	NA	CSVVGTEGEELFF	TGCAGCGTTGTCGGGACAGAGGGTGAAGAACTGTTTTTT
TRBV5-4	NA	17	TRBJ2-7	NA	CASSSRSGPGALREQYF	TGTGCCAGCAGCTCCCGTTCGGGGCCAGGTGCCCTTCGGGAGCAGTACTTC
TRBV2	TRBD2	13	TRBJ2-7	NA	CASRLAGAYEQYF	TGTGCCAGCCGACTAGCGGGAGCCTACGAGCAGTACTTC
TRBV11-1	NA	15	TRBJ2-1	NA	CASSYRDLDYNEQFF	TGTGCCAGCAGCTATCGGGACCTAGACTACAATGAGCAGTTCTTC
TRBV29-1	TRBD1	14	TRBJ1-5	NA	CSVGRGRVNQPQHF	TGCAGCGTTGGGAGGGGGCGGGTCAATCAGCCCCAGCATTTT
TRBV28	TRBD2	14	TRBJ2-1	NA	CASSRLASPNEQFF	TGTGCCAGCAGCCGACTAGCGTCTCCGAATGAGCAGTTCTTC
TRBV5-1	TRBD2	14	TRBJ2-7	NA	CASSSASGSPEQYF	TGCGCCAGCAGCTCGGCTAGCGGGAGCCCCGAGCAGTACTTC
TRBV10-3	TRBD1	16	TRBJ1-4	NA	CAISDTGGATNEKLFF	TGTGCCATCAGTGACACAGGGGGCGCGACTAATGAAAAACTGTTTTTT
TRBV5-6	TRBD1	14	TRBJ2-5	NA	CASSGDRNQETQYF	TGTGCCAGCAGCGGGGACAGGAACCAAGAGACCCAGTACTTC
TRBV7-3	NA	16	TRBJ1-2	NA	CASSSLQGDANYGYTF	TGTGCCAGCAGCTCACTACAGGGTGATGCTAACTATGGCTACACCTTC
TRBV10-3	NA	12	TRBJ1-1	NA	CAIGGLGTEAFF	TGTGCCATCGGCGGACTGGGGACTGAAGCTTTCTTT
TRBV29-1	NA	12	TRBJ2-3	NA	CSVPRAPGAQYF	TGCAGCGTCCCCCGGGCCCCCGGCGCGCAGTATTTT